Listed below are T cell receptor beta chains from one sample, sequenced in a study of cytomegalovirus exposure and HLA in healthy donors. Clones were sequenced by immunoSEQ multiplex PCR, and TCRdb holds only the in-frame ones, with some missing. The data show 190,000 or so clones, roughly three quarters seen once. Sequenced: PBMCs. These TCRs come from a male donor in good health and CMV-seropositive. The CDR3 runs from the conserved cysteine through the conserved F or W. The order of the fields is D gene, J gene, clone size, V gene, CDR3 protein, CDR3 DNA. A D gene is named only where the DNA matches it firmly. Part of the rows lack a size; the others show once, few, many or a class for expanded clones.

>NA|TRBJ1-1|NA|TRBV7-3
CASSGGGSTEAFF
TGTGCCAGCAGCGGTGGGGGGAGCACTGAAGCTTTCTTT
>TRBD1|TRBJ2-5|few|TRBV7-7
CASSLYIGQGFSETQYF
TGTGCTAGCAGCCTATATATCGGACAGGGGTTTTCGGAGACCCAGTACTTC
>TRBD2|TRBJ2-2|once|TRBV19
CASRLAGDGPGELFF
TGTGCCAGTAGATTAGCGGGGGATGGACCCGGGGAGCTGTTTTTT
>NA|TRBJ2-7|few|TRBV18
CASSPDRAYYEQYF
TGTGCCAGCTCACCCGACAGAGCCTACTACGAGCAGTACTTC
>NA|TRBJ2-2|NA|TRBV25-1
CASSVLGTGVANTGELFF
TGTGCCAGCAGTGTACTGGGTACGGGGGTGGCGAACACCGGGGAGCTGTTTTTT
>NA|TRBJ2-5|NA|TRBV29-1
CSVEDWGLKETQYF
TGCAGCGTTGAAGATTGGGGCCTCAAAGAGACCCAGTACTTC
>NA|TRBJ1-1|NA|TRBV29-1
CSVTPGLLNTEAFF
TGCAGCGTTACGCCGGGACTCCTGAACACTGAAGCTTTCTTT
>NA|TRBJ2-3|few|TRBV10-3
CASRDPSTDTQYF
TGTGCCTCCCGGGATCCGAGCACAGATACGCAGTATTTT
>NA|TRBJ1-4|NA|TRBV18
CASSRIEGEGEKLFF
TGTGCCAGCTCACGTATCGAGGGAGAGGGTGAAAAACTGTTTTTT
>TRBD1|TRBJ1-3|NA|TRBV6-5
CASTNTGEAGNTIYF
TGTGCCAGCACCAACACAGGGGAGGCTGGAAACACCATATATTTT
>TRBD2|TRBJ2-5|few|TRBV9
CASSVGISGVQETQYF
TGTGCCAGCAGCGTAGGAATTAGCGGGGTACAAGAGACCCAGTACTTC
>TRBD1|TRBJ1-2|NA|TRBV7-6
CASSRDRGPYGYTF
TGTGCCAGCAGCCGGGACAGGGGGCCCTATGGCTACACCTTC
>TRBD1|TRBJ1-1|NA|TRBV5-1
CASSKGQGGINTEAFF
TGCGCCAGCAGCAAGGGACAGGGCGGGATAAACACTGAAGCTTTCTTT
>TRBD1|TRBJ1-1|NA|TRBV6-5
CASSYGVGTGIAEAFF
TGTGCCAGCAGTTATGGGGTCGGGACAGGGATCGCTGAAGCTTTCTTT
>TRBD2|TRBJ2-7|NA|TRBV6-5
CASSRWTSGSNEQYF
TGTGCCAGCAGCCGTTGGACTAGCGGGAGCAACGAGCAGTACTTC
>NA|TRBJ1-1|NA|TRBV2
CASSEVTPDTGEAFF
TGTGCCAGCAGTGAAGTAACCCCGGACACGGGTGAAGCTTTCTTT
>TRBD1|TRBJ1-6|NA|TRBV5-1
CASSPGQGAGSPLHF
TGCGCCAGCAGCCCGGGACAGGGGGCGGGTTCACCCCTCCACTTT
>TRBD2|TRBJ2-3|once|TRBV6-5
CASSYSRGGSTDTQYF
TGTGCCAGCAGTTACTCCCGCGGGGGTAGCACAGATACGCAGTATTTT
>TRBD1|TRBJ2-7|NA|TRBV19
CASSAGTGAYEQYF
TGTGCCAGTAGTGCCGGGACAGGGGCCTACGAGCAGTACTTC
>TRBD1|TRBJ2-7|NA|TRBV11-2
CASSASTGDTEQYF
TGTGCCAGCAGCGCCTCGACAGGGGATACCGAGCAGTACTTC
>NA|TRBJ1-1|few|TRBV6-6
CASTMRSGNTEAFF
TGTGCCAGCACAATGAGGTCCGGGAACACTGAAGCTTTCTTT
>NA|TRBJ2-7|NA|TRBV6-5
CASSYAGSYEQYF
TGTGCCAGCAGTTACGCGGGCTCCTACGAGCAGTACTTC
>TRBD1|TRBJ1-6|NA|TRBV5-5
CASAGTENSPLHF
TGTGCCAGCGCCGGGACAGAAAATTCACCCCTCCACTTT
>NA|TRBJ2-2|once|TRBV4-3
CASSPTGEGQGFRAGELFF
TGCGCCAGCAGCCCAACTGGAGAGGGGCAGGGGTTTAGGGCCGGGGAGCTGTTTTTT
>TRBD1|TRBJ2-3|NA|TRBV5-4
CASGDSRTRSTDTQYF
TGTGCCAGCGGGGACAGTCGGACCCGAAGCACAGATACGCAGTATTTT
>NA|TRBJ1-1|NA|TRBV25-1
CASSDGMWAVAFF
TGTGCCAGCAGTGACGGCATGTGGGCCGTAGCTTTCTTT
>NA|TRBJ1-2|NA|TRBV14
CASSQVKGSNYGYTF
TGTGCCAGCAGCCAAGTGAAGGGGTCTAACTATGGCTACACCTTC
>TRBD1|TRBJ1-5|few|TRBV5-6
CASSTAGGGNQPQHF
TGTGCCAGCAGCACCGCAGGGGGCGGCAATCAGCCCCAGCATTTT
>TRBD2|TRBJ2-4|once|TRBV27
CASRPLAVGDIQYF
TGTGCCAGCAGGCCTCTAGCGGTCGGGGACATTCAGTACTTC
>NA|TRBJ1-2|NA|TRBV7-9
CASSRRDGANYGYTF
TGTGCCAGCAGCCGGAGGGATGGGGCTAACTATGGCTACACCTTC
>NA|TRBJ1-1|NA|TRBV13
CASSLGTPGQNTEAFF
TGTGCCAGCAGCTTAGGCACCCCGGGACAGAACACTGAAGCTTTCTTT
>NA|TRBJ1-4|NA|TRBV28
CASSLRQVNEKLFF
TGTGCCAGCAGTTTAAGGCAGGTTAATGAAAAACTGTTTTTT
>NA|TRBJ2-7|NA|TRBV18
CASSPQRGAVEDEQYF
TGTGCCAGCTCACCCCAACGGGGAGCAGTTGAAGACGAGCAGTACTTC
>NA|TRBJ1-5|once|TRBV6-5
CASRPQGEGKPQHF
TGTGCCAGCAGACCCCAGGGTGAAGGGAAGCCCCAGCATTTT
>TRBD2|TRBJ2-1|NA|TRBV7-3
CASSFSGMGYNEQFF
TGTGCCAGCAGCTTTAGCGGGATGGGATACAATGAGCAGTTCTTC
>NA|TRBJ2-2|NA|TRBV5-4
CASSLGRGNTGELFF
TGTGCCAGCAGCTTGGGGCGGGGGAACACCGGGGAGCTGTTTTTT
>TRBD1|TRBJ1-5|NA|TRBV28
CASTTGLSQPQHF
TGTGCCAGCACGACAGGGCTGAGTCAGCCCCAGCATTTT
>TRBD1|TRBJ2-5|NA|TRBV9
CASSVYGTGGQETQYF
TGTGCCAGCAGCGTTTACGGGACAGGGGGTCAAGAGACCCAGTACTTC
>NA|TRBJ1-1|few|TRBV29-1
CSVGASRNTEAFF
TGCAGCGTTGGGGCCTCAAGGAACACTGAAGCTTTCTTT
>TRBD1|TRBJ2-7|NA|TRBV18
CASSEGTGIPYEQYF
TGTGCCAGCTCAGAGGGGACAGGCATTCCCTACGAGCAGTACTTC
>TRBD2|TRBJ2-3|few|TRBV4-2
CASSHLQISGDRSRTDTQYF
TGTGCCAGCAGCCATCTACAAATAAGCGGGGACCGTTCCAGGACAGATACGCAGTATTTT
>NA|TRBJ1-1|once|TRBV7-3
CASSSAGTLNTEAFF
TGTGCCAGCAGCTCGGCCGGGACATTGAACACTGAAGCTTTCTTT
>TRBD2|TRBJ2-7|few|TRBV6-5
CASRRRGGAYEQYF
TGTGCCAGCAGGCGACGGGGGGGGGCCTACGAGCAGTACTTC
>NA|TRBJ1-1|few|TRBV7-6
CASSFQANTEAFF
TGTGCCAGCAGCTTTCAGGCGAACACTGAAGCTTTCTTT
>TRBD1|TRBJ2-5|NA|TRBV28
CASSFSGQGYQETQYF
TGTGCCAGCAGTTTCTCCGGACAGGGGTACCAAGAGACCCAGTACTTC
>TRBD2|TRBJ2-1|NA|TRBV2
CASEIATSGVNEQFF
TGTGCCAGCGAAATTGCGACTAGCGGGGTCAATGAGCAGTTCTTC
>NA|TRBJ1-4|NA|TRBV6-1
CASSGRELGGEKLFF
TGTGCCAGCAGTGGCAGGGAATTGGGTGGGGAAAAACTGTTTTTT
>TRBD2|TRBJ2-3|once|TRBV4-2
CASSQDLAVSTDTQYF
TGTGCCAGCAGCCAGGACCTAGCGGTTAGCACAGATACGCAGTATTTT
>NA|TRBJ1-5|NA|TRBV7-2
CASTGQFNQPQHF
TGTGCCAGCACCGGACAGTTCAATCAGCCCCAGCATTTT